This is a list of T cell receptor beta chains from one sample in a study of blood T cell repertoires in COVID-19. Measured with immunoSEQ multiplex PCR; TCRdb has only the in-frame clones, and not every one. The repertoire holds 200,000 to 250,000 clones, roughly 85% seen once, with around 3.5% in the top ten. The sample taken for sequencing was peripheral blood. These receptor sequences come from a woman at least 80 years old with acute or convalescent COVID-19. Both conserved end residues are part of each CDR3. Fields, in order: D gene, J gene, V gene, clone size, CDR3 protein, CDR3 DNA. A D gene is named only where the DNA matches it firmly. Size is omitted from some rows. Given values are once, few, many or a class for expanded clones.

NA TRBJ2-2 TRBV7-9 NA CASSPRDNPGELFF TGTGCCAGCAGCCCTCGGGACAACCCCGGGGAGCTGTTTTTT
TRBD1 TRBJ1-5 TRBV9 NA CASSQAGTGVQPQHF TGTGCCAGCAGCCAAGCGGGGACAGGCGTTCAGCCCCAGCATTTT
TRBD1 TRBJ1-2 TRBV5-6 NA CASSSSGQTFYGYTF TGTGCCAGCAGCTCCTCGGGACAGACCTTCTATGGCTACACCTTC
TRBD1 TRBJ1-2 TRBV18 once CASSASGQGASYGYTF TGTGCCAGCTCAGCCTCGGGACAGGGGGCCTCCTATGGCTACACCTTC
NA TRBJ2-7 TRBV11-2 NA CASSLERRVYEQYF TGTGCCAGCAGCTTAGAAAGACGGGTCTACGAGCAGTACTTC
NA TRBJ1-6 TRBV5-6 NA CASSLVGRKSPLHF TGTGCCAGCAGCCTGGTAGGGAGGAAATCACCCCTCCACTTT
NA TRBJ1-4 TRBV29-1 NA CSVAGGNEKLFF TGCAGCGTTGCGGGGGGGAATGAAAAACTGTTTTTT
NA TRBJ1-3 TRBV5-1 NA CASTPGRTSGNTIYF TGCGCCAGCACCCCAGGGCGCACCTCTGGAAACACCATATATTTT
TRBD1 TRBJ1-2 TRBV4-3 NA CASSQGNRGLGYTF TGCGCCAGCAGCCAAGGAAACAGGGGGCTGGGCTACACCTTC
TRBD1 TRBJ1-2 TRBV12-3/TRBV12-4 few CASSPDRGYGYTF TGTGCCAGCAGCCCAGACAGGGGTTATGGCTACACCTTC
TRBD1 TRBJ1-2 TRBV6-5 NA CASLAPTGVHGYTF TGTGCCAGCCTAGCGCCGACAGGGGTCCATGGCTACACCTTC
NA TRBJ1-3 TRBV19 once CASLPRPGDGNTIYF TGTGCCAGTTTACCCCGGCCAGGGGATGGAAACACCATATATTTT
NA TRBJ2-3 TRBV24-1 once CATSLASTDTQYF TGTGCCACCAGTTTGGCTAGCACAGATACGCAGTATTTT
NA TRBJ1-3 TRBV9 NA CASSAQDTGSGNTIYF TGTGCCAGCAGCGCACAAGATACAGGTTCTGGAAACACCATATATTTT
TRBD1 TRBJ1-2 TRBV5-1 NA CASSPAGGRGYTF TGCGCCAGCAGCCCGGCAGGGGGAAGAGGCTACACCTTC
NA TRBJ2-1 TRBV20-1 NA CSAIPQGEQFF TGCAGTGCCATACCCCAGGGTGAGCAGTTCTTC
NA TRBJ1-1 TRBV15 NA CATSRVTVSGMGPEAFF TGTGCCACCAGCAGAGTAACCGTTTCAGGTATGGGTCCTGAAGCTTTCTTT
NA TRBJ1-5 TRBV28 NA CASSLGSVQPQHF TGTGCCAGCAGTTTAGGTTCGGTTCAGCCCCAGCATTTT
NA TRBJ1-5 TRBV19 few CASSIPAPGSPGNQPQHF TGTGCCAGTAGTATCCCTGCGCCAGGCAGCCCCGGCAATCAGCCCCAGCATTTT
NA TRBJ2-7 TRBV24-1 NA CATSDSSYYEQYF TGTGCCACCAGTGATTCTTCTTACTACGAGCAGTACTTC
NA TRBJ1-2 TRBV5-4 once CASSLGGRVDGYTF TGTGCCAGCAGCTTGGGGGGGAGGGTTGATGGCTACACCTTC
NA TRBJ2-1 TRBV18 NA CASSPPTRSGEQFF TGTGCCAGCTCACCACCGACTAGATCGGGTGAGCAGTTCTTC